This T cell receptor (beta chain) was found in a study of beta chain features in type 1 diabetes. Whole-study findings and limits: An over-representation of cells with high TCR expression could result from cDNA sequencing. VDJ junctions from type 1 diabetes patients carried fewer insertions and larger deletions. All four CD4+ subsets from Type 1 diabetes patients carried moderately but significantly shorter TCRB CDR3s.

The CDR3 has 13 residues. Trimming took off 0 bases at V and 5 bases at J, with 7 bases between the two ends. Germline CDR1 MNHEY, CDR2 SVGAGI. In total, each donor contributed a single heparinised blood draw that averaged roughly 100 mL. Stem cell-like memory, regulatory, central memory and naive CD4+ cells were sorted via CD45RO/CCR7/CD25/CD127/CD95/CD27. The sequenced template was cDNA made from the entire isolated RNA. Produced via immunoSEQ multiplex PCR; TCRdb's table is partial and in-frame only. The sample has roughly 330,000 clones, approximately 15% seen once; the top ten hold 0.013% to 0.015%. This clone has a single count. Antigen specificity is unknown. The sample contains more than one DNA sequence encoding this CDR3.

The clonotype originates from a young woman with type 1 diabetes. Sequenced: naive CD4+ T cells from blood. This chain links TRBV6-5 with TRBJ1-2; D gene unclear. The CDR3 region is CASSYSTGYGYTF. The CDR3 DNA reads TGTGCCAGCAGTTACTCGACTGGGTATGGCTACACCTTC.